Listed below are T cell receptor beta chains from one sample, sequenced in a study of blood T cell repertoires in COVID-19. Profiling relied on immunoSEQ multiplex PCR, and the TCRdb table lists in-frame clones only, not all of them. Of hundreds of thousands of clones listed, 75% to 90% are singletons. Input material: peripheral blood. Every receptor here comes from a woman in her 70s with COVID-19, enrolled during active disease. The CDR3 runs from the conserved cysteine through the conserved F or W. The order of the fields is CDR3 protein, V gene, J gene.

cdr3_aa: CASNKQGNQPQHF; v_call: TRBV12-3/TRBV12-4; j_call: TRBJ1-5
cdr3_aa: CASSYVPGNSPLHF; v_call: TRBV6-5; j_call: TRBJ1-6
cdr3_aa: CASSSLQGSSYNEQFF; v_call: TRBV27; j_call: TRBJ2-1
cdr3_aa: CASSQRTSGLYNEQFF; v_call: TRBV11-3; j_call: TRBJ2-1
cdr3_aa: CAWSVPTGALTTEAFF; v_call: TRBV30; j_call: TRBJ1-1
cdr3_aa: CASSYSMLSSGNTIYF; v_call: TRBV6-5; j_call: TRBJ1-3
cdr3_aa: CASSQPGVLAGGGGQFF; v_call: TRBV28; j_call: TRBJ2-1
cdr3_aa: CASSLVVANTGELFF; v_call: TRBV7-2; j_call: TRBJ2-2
cdr3_aa: CASSYSTGQVDGYTF; v_call: TRBV6-6; j_call: TRBJ1-2
cdr3_aa: CAISERPVGGEKLFF; v_call: TRBV10-3; j_call: TRBJ1-4
cdr3_aa: CASSLLGIGRNTEAFF; v_call: TRBV5-1; j_call: TRBJ1-1